One sample yielded the 30 T cell receptor beta chains listed below, sequenced in a study of blood T cell repertoires in COVID-19. Using immunoSEQ multiplex PCR, the repertoire was profiled, and TCRdb retains in-frame clones only, with some absent. This sample yields 150,000 to 200,000 clones, of which about 88% are seen a single time; around 6.5% belongs to the top ten. The sequencing sample was made of peripheral blood. The receptors come from a woman over 75 in a cohort sampled during active or convalescent COVID-19.

The chain links TRBV7-2 to TRBJ1-3; D unresolved. In germline, CDR1 is SGHTA, CDR2 FQGNSA. The CDR3 totals 14 residues. V was cut by 7 bases and J by 2 bases, with 12 bases left in between. DNA of the CDR3: TGTGCCAGCACCCCCGTCGCAGCTGGAAACACCATATATTTT. Its protein product is CASTPVAAGNTIYF.

This chain connects TRBV6-6 to TRBJ1-1; 8 bases fit TRBD1. V lost 3 bases and J lost 12; bases outside the gene matches: 9. This CDR3 spans 13 amino acids. Looked up from germline, CDR1 is MNHNY and CDR2 is SVGAGI (reference sequence). In DNA, the CDR3 is TGTGCCAGCAGTTATTCGACAGGGGTGAGGACTTTCTTT. It yields the protein CASSYSTGVRTFF.

The chain is built from TRBV5-1 and TRBJ2-5, with 11 bases lining up with TRBD1. CDR3 length equals 16 residues. Germline lookup yields CDR1 SGHRS and CDR2 YFSETQ. Unmatched junction bases numbered 8, after V lost 4 bases and J lost 3 bases. This chain's CDR3 is CASSTGQGAVKETQYF. CDR3 DNA sequence: TGCGCCAGCAGCACCGGACAGGGGGCAGTAAAAGAGACCCAGTACTTC. The variable domain in full, with the rest retrieved from reference TRBV5-1 and TRBJ2-5, is KAGVTQTPRYLIKTRGQQVTLSCSPISGHRSVSWYQQTPGQGLQFLFEYFSETQRNKGNFPGRFSGRQFSNSRSEMNVSTLELGDSALYLCASSTGQGAVKETQYFGPGTRLLVL.

V gene TRBV6-5 combines with J gene TRBJ1-4; 9 nucleotides align to TRBD1. Germline CDR1 reads MNHEY; CDR2 reads SVGAGI. V shed 8 bases and J 8 bases; nucleotides not matched to a gene: 6. This CDR3 spans 13 amino acids. The CDR3: CASGGGQGEKLFF. CDR3 nucleotides: TGTGCCAGCGGGGGGGGACAGGGAGAAAAACTGTTTTTT.

J is TRBJ1-3 and V is TRBV5-6; 7 nucleotides line up with TRBD1. With 0 bases clipped from V and 0 bases from J, the junction kept 6 bases outside the gene matches. Germline values: CDR1 SGHDT, CDR2 YYEEEE. The CDR3 is 17 amino acids. CDR3: CASSLGQGFPSGNTIYF. CDR3 nucleotides: TGTGCCAGCAGCTTGGGACAGGGTTTTCCCTCTGGAAACACCATATATTTT.

The gene calls are TRBV4-1 and TRBJ1-5, with a tentative D call TRBD1 (6 bases). The CDR3 has 17 residues. Germline V lookup: CDR1 MGHRA, CDR2 YSYEKL. Trimming removed 2 bases from V and 4 bases from J, with 18 bases in between. For the CDR3, the DNA is TGCGCCAGCAGCCAACCTAGGACCGGACAGAAAAATCAGCCCCAGCATTTT. Translated: CASSQPRTGQKNQPQHF.

The rearrangement links TRBV10-3 to TRBJ1-1, with TRBD1 matching 7 bases. The germline gives CDR1 ENHRY, CDR2 SYGVKD. J gave up 2 bases and V 6 bases, and 3 bases lay outside the gene matches. CDR3 length: 13 residues. The chain's CDR3 is CAISTGVNTEAFF. Here the CDR3 DNA reads TGTGCCATCAGCACAGGGGTTAACACTGAAGCTTTCTTT.

Comment on this clone: The junction does not match germline at one end; this may be a read error. V is TRBV14 and J is TRBJ2-1; 9 bases fit TRBD2. Germline V gene sequence: CDR1 SGHDN, CDR2 FVKESK. The CDR3 contains 14 residues. The CDR3 coding sequence is TGTGCCAGCAGCCCCGGGATAGCGGGGGTCAGGAAGGTCTTC. Protein: CASSPGIAGVRKVF.

The chain has TRBV5-1 and TRBJ1-2, with TRBD1 matching 8 bases. The length of the CDR3 is 16 residues. Trimming cost V 0 bases and J 4 bases; bases outside gene matches: 8. Germline V lookup: CDR1 SGHRS, CDR2 YFSETQ. CDR3 DNA sequence: TGCGCCAGCAGCTTGGCCCCAGGGGGCGGTAGCTATGGCTACACCTTC. Residues: CASSLAPGGGSYGYTF.

The chain couples TRBV6-2 or TRBV6-3 to TRBJ1-6; 7 bases match TRBD1. Germline V gene lookup returns CDR1 MNHEY and CDR2 SVGEGT. Germline trimming cut 2 bases from V and 0 bases from J; bases unmatched to any gene: 10. The CDR3 is made up of 19 amino acids. The CDR3 sequence is CASSYTRTGRSSYNSPLHF. CDR3 bases: TGTGCCAGCAGTTACACGAGGACAGGAAGGAGCTCCTATAATTCACCCCTCCACTTT.

The rearrangement links TRBV24-1 to TRBJ2-2, with 7 nucleotides matching TRBD1. V lost 3 bases, J lost 3 bases, and 6 bases stayed unmatched. The CDR3 has 16 amino acids. The germline V gene has CDR1 KGHDR and CDR2 SFDVKD. The CDR3 sequence is CATSDRNRGYTGELFF. The CDR3 coding sequence is TGTGCCACCAGTGATAGGAACAGGGGTTACACCGGGGAGCTGTTTTTT.

CDR3 nucleotides: TGTGCCAGCAGTGGACGGGGCTATGGCTACACCTTC. Translating it yields CASSGRGYGYTF. The chain couples TRBV6-2 or TRBV6-3 to TRBJ1-2; D is uncertain. Germline V CDR1 and CDR2: MNHEY, SVGEGT. The CDR3 is made up of 12 amino acids. Trimming left V 5 bases short and J 4 bases short, with 8 bases between.

V gene TRBV3-1 (or the pseudogene TRBV3-2) combines with J gene TRBJ1-6, with 7 bases fitting TRBD1. Germline V CDR1 and CDR2: LGHDT, YNNKEL (reference sequence). The CDR3 sequence is 17 residues long. J gave up 6 bases and V 0 bases, and 8 bases lay outside the gene matches. Here the CDR3 DNA reads TGTGCCAGCAGCCAAGAGTTGACAGGGCAGAGTAATTCACCCCTCCACTTT. This gives the protein CASSQELTGQSNSPLHF.

The rearrangement links TRBV7-7 to TRBJ2-3, with D possibly TRBD2 on 6 matching bases. Germline V gene sequence: CDR1 SSHAT, CDR2 FNYEAQ (reference sequence). CDR3 length: 13 residues. V was cut by 2 bases and J by 4 bases, with 7 bases left in between. The CDR3 reads CASSLPGADTQYF. CDR3 nucleotides: TGTGCCAGCAGCTTACCGGGAGCAGATACGCAGTATTTT.

The rearrangement joins TRBV12-3 or TRBV12-4 to TRBJ1-5; D not certain. V was cut by 7 bases and J by 2 bases, with 9 bases left in between. The CDR3 extends over 13 amino acids. The CDR3 DNA is TGTGCCAGCACCCTGAGTCGCAATCAGCCCCAGCATTTT. It translates to CASTLSRNQPQHF.

The J gene is TRBJ2-3, the V gene TRBV19, with TRBD2 matching 8 bases. The CDR3 consists of 15 residues. J gave up 0 bases and V 5 bases, and 4 bases lay outside the gene matches. Germline lookup yields CDR1 LNHDA and CDR2 SQIVND (reference sequence). This CDR3 is CASSSGGTSTDTQYF. The CDR3, as DNA: TGTGCCAGTAGTTCGGGGGGGACAAGCACAGATACGCAGTATTTT.

The chain combines TRBV6-2 or TRBV6-3 with TRBJ1-3; D is unclear. Germline-derived CDR1 and CDR2 are MNHEY and SVGEGT. This CDR3 is 20 amino acids long. V lost 3 bases to trimming and J lost 1 base, with 25 bases between them. The CDR3, as DNA: TGTGCCAGCAGTTATCCACTCATTACAGCCTTTCGAGATTCTGGAAACACCATATATTTT. This encodes CASSYPLITAFRDSGNTIYF.

This chain connects TRBV27 to TRBJ1-1; the D gene is possibly TRBD1 (5 bases). The germline V gene encodes CDR1 MNHEY and CDR2 SMNVEV (reference sequence). The CDR3 consists of 17 residues. Between the trimmed V and J ends, which lost 4 bases and 4 bases, there was a span of 22 bases. The CDR3: CASSSSRRQLPGTEAFF. For the CDR3, the DNA is TGTGCCAGCAGTTCTTCCCGTAGACAGCTCCCGGGCACTGAAGCTTTCTTT.

CDR3 in DNA: TGTGCCAGCTTTGGGCCCCTACAGGGTTGGTCTGAAGCTTTCTTT. Its protein is CASFGPLQGWSEAFF. The chain joins TRBV25-1 to TRBJ1-1; D may be TRBD1 (6 bases). The CDR3 runs to 15 residues. Germline loops: CDR1 MGHDK, CDR2 SYGVNS. The germline V and J ends were trimmed by 8 bases and 6 bases, with 22 bases remaining between them.

This clone was counted only a few times. V and J are TRBV3-1 (or the pseudogene TRBV3-2) and TRBJ1-2, with 9 bases aligning to TRBD1. V was clipped by 0 bases and J by 5 bases; unmatched bases: 7. The germline V gene encodes CDR1 LGHDT and CDR2 YNNKEL (reference sequence). The CDR3 length is 16 residues. This CDR3 reads CASSQDFYRGQYGYTF. The CDR3 DNA is TGTGCCAGCAGCCAAGATTTCTACAGGGGGCAATATGGCTACACCTTC.

V is TRBV2 and J is TRBJ2-3, with TRBD1 matching over 8 bases. Germline V lookup: CDR1 SNHLY, CDR2 FYNNEI. The CDR3 sequence is 15 residues long. The V segment lost 6 bases and the J segment 1 base; nucleotides outside the gene matches: 6. CDR3 sequence reads: CASRLPGQGTDTQYF. The CDR3 region has the DNA TGTGCCAGCAGATTGCCGGGACAGGGCACAGATACGCAGTATTTT.

The chain has TRBV5-5 and TRBJ2-3; TRBD2 aligns across 10 bases. Trimming cost V 0 bases and J 6 bases; bases outside gene matches: 7. In germline, CDR1 is SGHKS, CDR2 YYEKEE (reference sequence). The CDR3 is made up of 16 amino acids. The CDR3 DNA reads TGTGCCAGCAGCTTGGGGCTAGCGGGAGAGGGTGATACGCAGTATTTT. Translated: CASSLGLAGEGDTQYF. The whole variable domain, filled in from reference TRBV5-5 and TRBJ2-3, reads DAGVTQSPTHLIKTRGQQVTLRCSPISGHKSVSWYQQVLGQGPQFIFQYYEKEERGRGNFPDRFSARQFPNYSSELNVNALLLGDSALYLCASSLGLAGEGDTQYFGPGTRLTVL.

V usage is TRBV25-1 and J usage is TRBJ2-1, with TRBD2 matching over 9 bases. This CDR3 is built from 17 residues. V gave up 2 bases and J gave up 4 bases; unmatched junction bases: 9. Per the germline V gene, CDR1 is MGHDK and CDR2 is SYGVNS. The CDR3 nucleotides are TGTGCCAGCAGTGAAATAAGATCTAGCGGGATTTACAATGAGCAGTTCTTC. This translates into CASSEIRSSGIYNEQFF.

V and J are TRBV5-1 and TRBJ1-1; D gene ambiguous. V was shortened by 0 bases and J by 6 bases, with 9 bases between the two germline ends. CDR1 and CDR2 (germline): SGHRS, YFSETQ. This CDR3 spans 13 amino acids. The CDR3, as DNA: TGCGCCAGCAGCTTGGACATAGGAGCTGAAGCTTTCTTT. It encodes CASSLDIGAEAFF.

The chain links TRBV29-1 to TRBJ2-1, with 15 bases matching TRBD2. CDR3 length equals 19 residues. Germline CDR1 reads SQVTM; CDR2 reads ANQGSEA. V dropped 0 bases and J dropped 8; count of bases not matched to a gene: 14. The CDR3 nucleotides are TGCAGCGTTGAAGACTGGACTAGCGGGGGGGCCTGGGTAGTCGATGAGCAGTTCTTC. Protein sequence: CSVEDWTSGGAWVVDEQFF.

J is TRBJ2-5 and V is TRBV10-3; the match to TRBD2 covers 10 bases. The J segment lost 4 bases and the V segment lost 5 bases, leaving 10 bases of the junction unmatched. Looked up from germline, CDR1 is ENHRY and CDR2 is SYGVKD. There are 16 residues in the CDR3. The CDR3 region has the DNA TGTGCCATCAGTTCCGAAGCGGGAGGGGTGGGAGAGACCCAGTACTTC. It translates to CAISSEAGGVGETQYF.

This chain links TRBV7-9 with TRBJ1-2; no reliable D call. The CDR3 loop spans 13 amino acids. With 5 bases removed from V and 4 bases from J, the gap between germline ends came to 11 bases. Germline V gene sequence: CDR1 SEHNR, CDR2 FQNEAQ (reference sequence). CDR3 amino acids: CASSADGIYGYTF. CDR3 bases: TGTGCCAGCAGCGCCGACGGGATCTATGGCTACACCTTC.

The J gene is TRBJ2-7, the V gene TRBV27, with 7 bases that match TRBD1. With V trimmed by 1 base and J by 4 bases, 10 bases remained unmatched. CDR1 MNHEY and CDR2 SMNVEV come from the germline V gene (reference sequence). This CDR3 comprises 16 residues. The CDR3 DNA sequence: TGTGCCAGCAGTTTATTAACTTCAGGGGGATTATACGAGCAGTACTTC. It specifies CASSLLTSGGLYEQYF.

The chain joins TRBV2 to TRBJ2-2; TRBD1 matches 9 bases. The CDR3 spans 15 residues. Germline loops: CDR1 SNHLY, CDR2 FYNNEI. The ends lost 6 bases at V and 6 bases at J; junction bases unmatched: 8. The DNA for the CDR3 is TGTGCCAGCAGGGTCGGGACAGGGCGCCCCGGGGAGCTGTTTTTT. Amino acids: CASRVGTGRPGELFF.

The V and J genes are TRBV18 and TRBJ1-6; D not resolved. The germline V gene has CDR1 KGHSH and CDR2 LQKENI. The V end was cut by 0 bases, the J end by 4 bases, with 7 bases between. This CDR3 region has 15 residues. CDR3 nucleotide sequence: TGTGCCAGCTCACCACCTAGAGGGTATAATTCACCCCTCCACTTT. As protein: CASSPPRGYNSPLHF. The whole variable domain, remainder taken from reference TRBV18 and TRBJ1-6, is NAGVMQNPRHLVRRRGQEARLRCSPMKGHSHVYWYRQLPEEGLKFMVYLQKENIIDESGMPKERFSAEFPKEGPSILRIQQVVRGDSAAYFCASSPPRGYNSPLHFGNGTRLTVT.